This T cell receptor beta chain is drawn from a study of shared clonotypes between healthy human individuals. CDR3 length: 14 amino acids. The ends were cut back, 5 bases at V and 2 bases at J, with 10 bases in the middle. CDR1 is MNHEY and CDR2 is SMNVEV in the germline V gene (reference sequence). Naive-designated CD8 cells lacked CD45RO, were positively enriched for CCR7, and omitted terminally differentiated effector memory CD45RA+ cells. Per sorted-subset replicate PCR, input was roughly 200 ng DNA, representing about 30,000 T cell genomes. The data were produced by immunoSEQ multiplex PCR, yet TCRdb's version contains in-frame clones alone and is incomplete. The sample carries about 590,000 clones, around 95% recorded once.

The sequencing input was naive CD8+ T cells sorted from blood. The clonotype originates from a woman aged 30 to 39 in good health. The J gene is TRBJ2-1, the V gene TRBV27; a possible D gene is TRBD2 (5 bases). This CDR3 reads CASSSGRPYNEQFF. CDR3 sequence (DNA): TGTGCCAGCAGTAGCGGACGTCCCTACAATGAGCAGTTCTTC.